This TCR beta chain was retrieved from a study of shared clonotypes between healthy human individuals. Findings and caveats of the study: Rarefaction exposed incomplete sorted-subset sequencing despite large depth.

Repertoires were generated with immunoSEQ multiplex PCR, while TCRdb's copy carries only in-frame clones and drops some. The sample contains under 2.5 million clones, about 90% of which appear only once. The germline V and J ends were trimmed by 6 bases and 8 bases, with 16 bases remaining between them. Germline V gene sequence: CDR1 MNHNS, CDR2 SASEGT. This CDR3 spans 13 amino acids. CD45RA-negative memory and CD45RA+ naive subsets were split from the CD4+ cells. With respect to this clone: Its specificity is not known.

Sequences were obtained from naive CD4+ T cells from PBMCs. Subset here: CD45RA+ positively selected. This chain uses TRBV6-1 with TRBJ1-2; no clear D. This TCR derives from a young man in good health. Some clones in this sample may be carry-over from other donors' samples. CDR3 region: CASREDGLGGYTF. DNA for the CDR3: TGTGCCAGCAGGGAGGACGGACTAGGAGGCTACACCTTC.